What follows describes a single TCR beta chain. These data are taken from a study of T cell responses to AZD1222 COVID-19 vaccine. Germline V gene sequence: CDR1 SGHNT, CDR2 YYREEE (reference sequence). V was shortened by 7 bases and J by 1 base, with 26 bases between the two germline ends. CDR3 length: 18 residues. The table came from immunoSEQ multiplex PCR; TCRdb's copy has only in-frame clones and leaves some out. The repertoire has over 150,000 clones, 75% to 90% of them found once; the top ten carry approximately 6.9%. The sequencing used peripheral blood, collected on day 0 of AZD1222 vaccination. The rearrangement uses TRBV5-4 and TRBJ1-1, with no clear D. The clonotype comes from an adult in good health. This CDR3 reads CASSPPVGRDGGNTEAFF. The CDR3 DNA follows: TGTGCCAGCTCTCCACCCGTGGGTAGGGATGGTGGGAACACTGAAGCTTTCTTT.